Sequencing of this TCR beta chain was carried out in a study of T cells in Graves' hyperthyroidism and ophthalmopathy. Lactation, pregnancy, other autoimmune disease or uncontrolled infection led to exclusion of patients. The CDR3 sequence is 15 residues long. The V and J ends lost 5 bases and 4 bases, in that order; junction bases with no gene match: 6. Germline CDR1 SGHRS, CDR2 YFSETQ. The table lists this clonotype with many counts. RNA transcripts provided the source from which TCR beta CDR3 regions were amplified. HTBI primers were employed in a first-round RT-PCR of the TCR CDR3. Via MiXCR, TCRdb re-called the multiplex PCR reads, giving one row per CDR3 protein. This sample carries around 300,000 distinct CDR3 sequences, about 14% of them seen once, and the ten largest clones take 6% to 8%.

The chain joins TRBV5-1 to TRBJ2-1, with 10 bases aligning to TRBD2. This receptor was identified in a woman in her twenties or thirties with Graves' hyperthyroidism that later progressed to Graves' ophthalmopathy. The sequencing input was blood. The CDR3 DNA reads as TGCGCCAGCAGTTTCCAGGGACTAGCGTACAATGAGCAGTTCTTC. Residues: CASSFQGLAYNEQFF.